The 24 T cell receptor beta chains presented below share a single source sample, sequenced in a study of human T cells and chemical hapten exposure (dated by TCRdb to about 2021). The time point label, as the study defines it: pre-sensitization, week 0. The treatment or condition label, as the study defines it: therapeutic diphenylcyclopropenone sensitization with weekly scalp DPC. The library was obtained by RACE. Reads for this sample came from a NextSeq 500. The public sequencing data were trimmed at Q25 with fastp and processed into clonotypes with MiXCR by TCRdb, which kept only in-frame beta chains. Here each entry gathers all rows of one CDR3 protein and keeps the most common genes and DNA. A total of fewer than 200,000 distinct CDR3 sequences appear in this sample, approximately 31% of them only once. The ten largest clones add up to under 3% of the sample. This material consisted of whole blood, taken in connection with sensitization to the hapten diphenylcyclopropenone (DPC). Receptors originate from a woman aged 25 to 39 with alopecia areata. Some clones in this sample may be carry-over from other donors' samples.

This chain links TRBV7-2 with TRBJ2-1; a possible D gene is TRBD2 (6 bases). The V end lost 5 bases, the J end lost 5 bases, and 13 bases lay between the germline ends. This CDR3 region has 14 residues. CDR1 SGHTA and CDR2 FQGNSA come from the germline V gene. In DNA, the CDR3 is TGTGCCAGCAGCCCCGGGCTAGCGAACAATGAGCAGTTCTTC. Its translation: CASSPGLANNEQFF.

To note about this clonotype: One base away lies a much larger clone, so this may be a sequencing read error. The chain combines TRBV29-1 with TRBJ2-7; D possibly matches TRBD1 or TRBD2 (5 bases each). The CDR3 loop spans 14 amino acids. Germline CDR1 SQVTM, CDR2 ANQGSEA. The germline V and J ends were trimmed by 5 bases and 9 bases, with 23 bases remaining between them. CDR3 DNA: TGCAGCGTTATCCCGGGACGAGCGGCCTCCCCGCAGTACTTC. Protein sequence: CSVIPGRAASPQYF.

V and J are TRBV9 and TRBJ2-7; D is perhaps TRBD2 (5 bases). Trimming removed 0 bases at V and 7 bases at J, with 11 bases between. This CDR3 has 13 residues. Germline assignment: CDR1 SGDLS and CDR2 YYNGEE. The CDR3, as DNA: TGTGCCAGCAGCGTAGGAGTCTCGGGGGAGCAGTACTTC. Protein sequence: CASSVGVSGEQYF.

This clonotype was seen more than once but under ten times. The chain is built from TRBV29-1 and TRBJ1-1; no definite D call. V was trimmed by 3 bases and J by 11 bases, leaving 19 bases between them. This CDR3 has 13 amino acids. Germline V gives CDR1 SQVTM, CDR2 ANQGSEA. The DNA for the CDR3 is TGCAGCGTTGATCAAGGGAGTGGAGAGAGGGCTTTCTTT. Its protein product is CSVDQGSGERAFF.

This clonotype was picked up one time. This chain joins TRBV6-5 and TRBJ2-7; 11 nucleotides line up with TRBD1. This CDR3 has 13 residues. Germline CDR1 reads MNHEY; CDR2 reads SVGAGI. The trim removed 6 bases at V and 5 bases at J, leaving 3 bases unmatched. The CDR3 loop is CASSGTGGNEQYF. The CDR3 DNA sequence: TGTGCCAGCAGCGGGACAGGGGGAAACGAGCAGTACTTC.

The rearrangement links TRBV4-3 to TRBJ1-6; D uncertain. In germline, CDR1 is LGHNA, CDR2 YSLEER. This CDR3 is built from 13 residues. V was cut by 0 bases and J by 10 bases, with 7 bases left in between. The CDR3 bases are TGCGCCAGCAGCCAAGAGAACAAATCACCCCTCCACTTT. It is translated as CASSQENKSPLHF.

This chain joins TRBV15 and TRBJ2-3; a weak D match, TRBD2 (6 bases). This CDR3 is 12 amino acids long. CDR1 and CDR2 from the germline V gene are LNHNV and YYDKDF (reference sequence). With 8 bases removed from V and 4 bases from J, the gap between germline ends came to 10 bases. CDR3 in amino acids: CATSGGADTQYF. CDR3 sequence (DNA): TGTGCCACCTCCGGGGGAGCAGATACGCAGTATTTT.

The chain couples TRBV27 to TRBJ2-3, with D tentatively TRBD1 (5 bases). V was cut by 7 bases and J by 1 base, with 9 bases left in between. This CDR3 is 13 amino acids long. Germline values: CDR1 MNHEY, CDR2 SMNVEV (reference sequence). Here the CDR3 reads CASNPTGTDTQYF. Written as DNA, the CDR3 is TGTGCCAGCAACCCGACAGGCACAGATACGCAGTATTTT.

The J gene is TRBJ2-5, the V gene TRBV29-1, with TRBD1 matching over 8 bases. Germline trimming cut 5 bases from V and 7 bases from J; bases unmatched to any gene: 6. The germline CDR1 and CDR2 sequences are SQVTM and ANQGSEA. The CDR3 contains 12 residues. The CDR3 sequence: CSVPDRVATQYF. CDR3 in DNA: TGCAGCGTTCCGGACAGGGTCGCGACCCAGTACTTC.

This clonotype came up a few times. V and J are TRBV28 and TRBJ1-2; D may be TRBD1 (6 bases). Trimming removed 5 bases from V and 7 bases from J, with 23 bases in between. The germline CDR1 and CDR2 sequences are MDHEN and SYDVKM. This CDR3 is built from 16 residues. CDR3 sequence (DNA): TGTGCCAGCAGTCTACCAGGGGACGCCAGGGGTCCTGGCTACACCTTC. Encoded protein: CASSLPGDARGPGYTF.

The chain carries TRBV28 and TRBJ2-7; a possible D gene is TRBD1 (5 bases). The germline V and J ends were trimmed by 2 bases and 7 bases, with 18 bases remaining between them. This CDR3 is built from 15 residues. Per the germline V gene, CDR1 is MDHEN and CDR2 is SYDVKM. CDR3 loop: CASSLVQQGLGEQYF. In DNA form, the CDR3 reads TGTGCCAGCAGTTTAGTCCAGCAGGGCCTTGGGGAGCAGTACTTC.

This clonotype has at least ten counts. The gene calls are TRBV28 and TRBJ1-2; D not certain. The CDR3 sequence is 13 residues long. The V end was cut by 2 bases, the J end by 7 bases, with 11 bases between. Germline V CDR1 and CDR2: MDHEN, SYDVKM. The CDR3 DNA follows: TGTGCCAGCAGTTTAGTTTATTTGGGTGGCTACACCTTC. This encodes CASSLVYLGGYTF.

This clonotype was seen a few times. The J gene is TRBJ1-6, the V gene TRBV9; 10 positions match TRBD1. The CDR3 length is 15 residues. CDR1 and CDR2 (germline): SGDLS, YYNGEE. V gave up 4 bases and J gave up 7 bases; unmatched junction bases: 5. The chain's CDR3 is CASSMLGQGNSPLHF. DNA for the CDR3: TGTGCCAGCAGCATGCTGGGACAGGGGAATTCACCCCTCCACTTT.

The V gene is TRBV20-1, the J gene TRBJ1-2; D call uncertain. Trimming took 2 bases from V and 9 from J, leaving 16 bases between them. The CDR3 has 13 residues. CDR1 DFQATT and CDR2 SNEGSKA come from the germline V gene (reference sequence). The CDR3 nucleotides read TGCAGTGCTAGAACCGGGTCAGACGCACGCTACACCTTC. It encodes CSARTGSDARYTF.

There are a few counts of this clonotype. This chain connects TRBV7-2 to TRBJ2-7; TRBD2 matches at 9 bases. The CDR3 contains 16 residues. The ends lost 5 bases at V and 4 bases at J; junction bases unmatched: 12. Germline V gives CDR1 SGHTA, CDR2 FQGNSA. In DNA, the CDR3 is TGTGCCAGCAGCCACGATCTAGCGGGACTACCTTACGAGCAGTACTTC. This sequence encodes CASSHDLAGLPYEQYF.

This clonotype occurred a few times. The chain links TRBV28 to TRBJ2-7; unclear D gene. The CDR3 length is 12 residues. V lost 7 bases and J lost 7, with 14 bases in between. Germline assignment: CDR1 MDHEN and CDR2 SYDVKM. CDR3 loop: CASTRALSEQYF. CDR3 DNA sequence: TGTGCCAGCACCCGGGCCTTGAGTGAGCAGTACTTC.

The chain couples TRBV11-1 to TRBJ2-7; the match to TRBD2 covers 7 bases. CDR3 length: 13 residues. V dropped 3 bases and J dropped 2; count of bases not matched to a gene: 1. The germline CDR1 and CDR2 sequences are SGHAT and FQDESV (reference sequence). The CDR3 coding sequence is TGTGCCAGCAGCTTCGGACTAGCCTACGAGCAGTACTTC. Its protein product is CASSFGLAYEQYF. The variable domain in full, completed from reference TRBV11-1 and TRBJ2-7, reads EAEVAQSPRYKITEKSQAVAFWCDPISGHATLYWYRQILGQGPELLVQFQDESVVDDSQLPKDRFSAERLKGVDSTLKIQPAELGDSAMYLCASSFGLAYEQYFGPGTRLTVT.

The count of this clonotype is one. The chain combines TRBV7-9 with TRBJ2-1, with 11 positions matching TRBD2. V gave up 5 bases and J gave up 0 bases; unmatched junction bases: 12. The CDR3 is made up of 19 amino acids. The V gene's germline CDR1 is SEHNR and CDR2 FQNEAQ (reference sequence). In DNA form, the CDR3 reads TGTGCCAGCAGCCCCCGGCTAGCGGGGGGAGTTCGCTCCTACAATGAGCAGTTCTTC. The encoded protein is CASSPRLAGGVRSYNEQFF.

V usage is TRBV6-6 and J usage is TRBJ1-6, with D possibly TRBD1 on 5 matching bases. Germline values: CDR1 MNHNY, CDR2 SVGAGI (reference sequence). Trimming cost V 6 bases and J 0 bases, with 9 bases left between them. This CDR3 comprises 15 residues. The CDR3 sequence is CASRVGRSYNSPLHF. DNA of the CDR3: TGTGCCAGCAGGGTGGGACGCTCCTATAATTCACCCCTCCACTTT.

The V gene is TRBV2, the J gene TRBJ2-7, with D unresolved. V lost 3 bases, J lost 0 bases, and 9 bases lay in between. The CDR3 has 14 amino acids. The V gene's germline CDR1 is SNHLY and CDR2 FYNNEI. The CDR3 DNA is TGTGCCAGCAGTGAGACCACAACCTCCTACGAGCAGTACTTC. Protein sequence: CASSETTTSYEQYF.

This clonotype has just a few counts. The rearrangement joins TRBV3-1 to TRBJ2-1, with TRBD2 matching 9 bases. Germline lookup yields CDR1 LGHDT and CDR2 YNNKEL (reference sequence). V lost 4 bases to trimming and J lost 4 bases; unmatched junction nucleotides: 8. The CDR3 covers 16 residues. CDR3: CASSPRVSGRYNEQFF. DNA of the CDR3: TGTGCCAGCAGCCCCCGAGTTAGCGGGAGATACAATGAGCAGTTCTTC.

This clonotype was seen at least ten times. CDR3 region: CASSRRADTQYF. The CDR3, as DNA: TGTGCCAGCAGCCGACGGGCGGATACGCAGTATTTT. The chain is built from TRBV11-1 and TRBJ2-3; D ambiguous. Trimming pared 5 bases from V and 6 bases from J, leaving 9 bases between. The CDR3 runs to 12 residues. Germline CDR1 and CDR2: SGHAT and FQDESV (reference sequence).

This clonotype was observed a few times. The chain combines TRBV5-1 with TRBJ1-1; D may be TRBD1 (5 bases). V was pared by 4 bases and J by 1 base, with 14 bases between. Germline values: CDR1 SGHRS, CDR2 YFSETQ. There are 15 residues in the CDR3. Here the CDR3 DNA reads TGCGCCAGCAGCCGGGCGACAGCCACGAACACTGAAGCTTTCTTT. Translation: CASSRATATNTEAFF.

This clonotype occurred a few times. The genes are TRBV29-1 and TRBJ1-3, with D possibly TRBD1 on 5 matching bases. Germline CDR1 reads SQVTM; CDR2 reads ANQGSEA. Deletions cut 7 bases from V and 1 base from J, with 8 bases between. The CDR3 runs to 12 residues. The DNA for the CDR3 is TGCAGCGGGCAGGGATCTGGAAACACCATATATTTT. It encodes CSGQGSGNTIYF.